Sequencing of this TCR beta chain was carried out in a study of blood T cell repertoires in COVID-19. For the study at large: Nucleic acid was either cDNA or gDNA, and it came from T cells, B-cell-depleted T cells, or PBMCs.

The V gene's germline CDR1 is LGHDT and CDR2 YNNKEL (reference sequence). CDR3 length: 14 residues. V was trimmed by 4 bases and J by 6 bases, leaving 12 bases between them. In its sample, this clone was seen a few times. Profiled with immunoSEQ multiplex PCR; TCRdb holds only in-frame clones, not every one. The sample holds 60,000 to 65,000 clones, approximately 79% seen once. The sample comprised peripheral blood. This chain links TRBV3-1 (or the pseudogene TRBV3-2) with TRBJ1-4; D is ambiguous. The clonotype was recovered from a woman older than 75 with active or convalescent COVID-19. The DNA for the CDR3 is TGTGCCAGCAGCCCCCAGCCCCGGGATGAAAAACTGTTTTTT. This sequence encodes CASSPQPRDEKLFF.